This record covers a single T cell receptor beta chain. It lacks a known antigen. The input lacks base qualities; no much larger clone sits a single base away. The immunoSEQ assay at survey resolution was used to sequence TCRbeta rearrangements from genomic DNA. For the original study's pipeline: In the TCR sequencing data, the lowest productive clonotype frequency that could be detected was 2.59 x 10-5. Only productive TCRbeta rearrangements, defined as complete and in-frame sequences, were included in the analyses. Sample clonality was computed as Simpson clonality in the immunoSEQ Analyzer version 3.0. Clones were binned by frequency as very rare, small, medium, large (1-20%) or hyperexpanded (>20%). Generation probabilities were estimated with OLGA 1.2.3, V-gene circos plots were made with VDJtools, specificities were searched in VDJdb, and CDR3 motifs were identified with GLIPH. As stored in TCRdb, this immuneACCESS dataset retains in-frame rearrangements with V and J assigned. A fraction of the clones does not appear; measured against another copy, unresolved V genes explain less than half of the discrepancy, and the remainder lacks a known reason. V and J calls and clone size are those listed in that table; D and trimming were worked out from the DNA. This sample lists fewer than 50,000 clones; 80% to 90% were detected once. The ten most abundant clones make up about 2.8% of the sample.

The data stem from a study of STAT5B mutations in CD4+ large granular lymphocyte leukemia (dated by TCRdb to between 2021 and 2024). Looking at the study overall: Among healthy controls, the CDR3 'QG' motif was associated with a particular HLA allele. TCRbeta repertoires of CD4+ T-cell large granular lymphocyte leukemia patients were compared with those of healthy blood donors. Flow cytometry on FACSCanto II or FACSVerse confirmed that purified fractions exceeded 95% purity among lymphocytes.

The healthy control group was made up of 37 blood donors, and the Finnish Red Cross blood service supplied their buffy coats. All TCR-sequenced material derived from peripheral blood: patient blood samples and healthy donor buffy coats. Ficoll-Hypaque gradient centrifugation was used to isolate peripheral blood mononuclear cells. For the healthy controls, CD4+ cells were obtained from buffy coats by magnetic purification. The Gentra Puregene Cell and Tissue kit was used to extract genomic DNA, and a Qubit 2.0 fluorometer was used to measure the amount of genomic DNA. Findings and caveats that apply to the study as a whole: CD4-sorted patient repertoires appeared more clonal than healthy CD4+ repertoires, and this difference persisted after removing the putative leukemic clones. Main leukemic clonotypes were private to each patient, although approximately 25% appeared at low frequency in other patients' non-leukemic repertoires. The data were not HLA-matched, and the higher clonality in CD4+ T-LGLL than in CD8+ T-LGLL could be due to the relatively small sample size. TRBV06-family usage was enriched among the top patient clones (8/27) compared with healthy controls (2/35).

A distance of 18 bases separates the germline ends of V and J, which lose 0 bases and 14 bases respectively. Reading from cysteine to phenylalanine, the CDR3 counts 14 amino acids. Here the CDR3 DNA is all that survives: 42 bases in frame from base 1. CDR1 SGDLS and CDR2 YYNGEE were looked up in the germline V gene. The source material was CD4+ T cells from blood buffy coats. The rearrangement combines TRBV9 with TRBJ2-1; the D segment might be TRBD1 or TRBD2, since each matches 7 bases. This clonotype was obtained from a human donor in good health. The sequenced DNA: TGTGCCAGCAGCGTAGGACTAGCAGGGGGGGGAGAGTTCTTC. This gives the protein CASSVGLAGGGEFF.